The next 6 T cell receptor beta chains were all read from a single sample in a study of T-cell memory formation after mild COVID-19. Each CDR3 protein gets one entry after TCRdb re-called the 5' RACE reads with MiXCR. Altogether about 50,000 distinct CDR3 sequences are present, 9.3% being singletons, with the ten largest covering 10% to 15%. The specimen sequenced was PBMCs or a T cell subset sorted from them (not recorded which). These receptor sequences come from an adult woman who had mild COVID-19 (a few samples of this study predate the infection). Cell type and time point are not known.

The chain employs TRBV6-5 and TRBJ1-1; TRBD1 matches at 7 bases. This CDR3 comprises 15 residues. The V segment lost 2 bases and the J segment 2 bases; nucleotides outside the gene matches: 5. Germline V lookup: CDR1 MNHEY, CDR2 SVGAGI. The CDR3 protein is CASSYARDSNTEAFF. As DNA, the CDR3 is TGTGCCAGCAGTTACGCCCGGGACAGCAACACTGAAGCTTTCTTT.

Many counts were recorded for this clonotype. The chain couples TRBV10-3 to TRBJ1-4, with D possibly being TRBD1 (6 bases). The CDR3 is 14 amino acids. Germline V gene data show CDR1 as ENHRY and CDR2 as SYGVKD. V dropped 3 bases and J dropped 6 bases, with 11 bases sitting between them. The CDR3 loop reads CAISDKGGYEKLFF. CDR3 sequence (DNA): TGTGCCATCAGTGACAAGGGGGGTTATGAAAAACTGTTTTTT.

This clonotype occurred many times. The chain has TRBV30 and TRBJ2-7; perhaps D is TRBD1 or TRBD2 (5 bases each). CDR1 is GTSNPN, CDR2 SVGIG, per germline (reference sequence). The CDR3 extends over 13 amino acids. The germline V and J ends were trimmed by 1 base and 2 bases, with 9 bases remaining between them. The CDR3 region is CAWSGLGAYEQYF. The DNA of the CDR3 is TGTGCCTGGAGTGGGTTGGGGGCCTACGAGCAGTACTTC.

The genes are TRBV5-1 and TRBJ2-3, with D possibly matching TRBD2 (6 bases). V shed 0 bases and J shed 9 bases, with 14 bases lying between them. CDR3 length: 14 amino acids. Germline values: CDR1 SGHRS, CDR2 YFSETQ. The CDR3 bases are TGCGCCAGCAGCTTGGACACTGGGAGGCCGACGCAGTATTTT. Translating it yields CASSLDTGRPTQYF.

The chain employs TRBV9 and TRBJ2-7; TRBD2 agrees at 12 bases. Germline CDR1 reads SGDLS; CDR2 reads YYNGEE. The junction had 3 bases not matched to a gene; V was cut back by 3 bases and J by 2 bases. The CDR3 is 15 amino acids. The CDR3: CASSASGGDTYEQYF. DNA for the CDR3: TGTGCCAGCAGCGCTAGCGGGGGGGATACCTACGAGCAGTACTTC.

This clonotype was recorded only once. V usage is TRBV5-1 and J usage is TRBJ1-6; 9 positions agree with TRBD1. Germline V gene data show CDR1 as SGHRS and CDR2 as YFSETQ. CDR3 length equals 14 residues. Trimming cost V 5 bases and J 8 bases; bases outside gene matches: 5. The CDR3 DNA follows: TGCGCCAGCAGGACCGGGACAGGGCATTCACCCCTCCACTTT. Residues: CASRTGTGHSPLHF.